Below are 12 T cell receptor beta chains sequenced from a single sample in a study of cytomegalovirus exposure and HLA in healthy donors. Profiling relied on immunoSEQ multiplex PCR, and the TCRdb table lists in-frame clones only, not all of them. In the table there are over 85,000 clones, about four fifths of which are singletons. Input material: PBMCs. Receptor source: a woman in her late teens or twenties in good health and CMV-seropositive.

The V and J genes are TRBV19 and TRBJ2-3, with D possibly TRBD2 on 6 matching bases. The CDR3 covers 16 residues. Germline CDR1 and CDR2: LNHDA and SQIVND (reference sequence). Trimming removed 6 bases at V and 5 bases at J, with 21 bases between. CDR3 region: CASRSVGGGLGDTQYF. CDR3 nucleotides: TGTGCCAGTAGGTCTGTGGGGGGAGGCCTGGGAGATACGCAGTATTTT.

The V call is TRBV10-2, the J call TRBJ2-3; 9 bases fit TRBD2. Trimming cost V 1 base and J 1 base; bases outside gene matches: 0. Germline assignment: CDR1 WSHSY and CDR2 SAAADI. The CDR3 is 15 amino acids. CDR3 DNA: TGCGCCAGCAGTGAGTTAGCGGGGGGCACAGATACGCAGTATTTT. This encodes CASSELAGGTDTQYF.

The chain joins TRBV27 to TRBJ2-7, with D possibly matching TRBD1 (5 bases). This CDR3 spans 16 amino acids. The ends were cut back, 2 bases at V and 4 bases at J, with 18 bases in the middle. The germline V gene has CDR1 MNHEY and CDR2 SMNVEV (reference sequence). The CDR3 nucleotides read TGTGCCAGCAGTTTAAAAGGGGTTTCCGGGTTTTACGAGCAGTACTTC. Translated, it gives CASSLKGVSGFYEQYF.

A single count supports this clone. The genes are TRBV19 and TRBJ1-5, with D tentatively TRBD1 (5 bases). CDR1 and CDR2 (germline): LNHDA, SQIVND (reference sequence). There are 15 residues in the CDR3. With 7 bases removed from V and 0 bases from J, the gap between germline ends came to 13 bases. For the CDR3, the DNA is TGTGCCAGTATCCCGACAGAACTTAGCAATCAGCCCCAGCATTTT. Protein: CASIPTELSNQPQHF.

The V gene is TRBV28, the J gene TRBJ1-5, with 9 bases that match TRBD1. Germline V gene data show CDR1 as MDHEN and CDR2 as SYDVKM. J was trimmed by 1 base and V by 4 bases; bases with no gene match: 2. CDR3 size: 15 residues. The DNA for the CDR3 is TGTGCCAGCAGTTCGGGACAGGGCAGCAATCAGCCCCAGCATTTT. It encodes CASSSGQGSNQPQHF.

The rearrangement uses TRBV18 and TRBJ1-4, with 9 bases aligning to TRBD1. The germline gives CDR1 KGHSH, CDR2 LQKENI. CDR3 length equals 15 residues. The junction had 7 bases not matched to a gene; V was cut back by 3 bases and J by 8 bases. In nucleotides, the CDR3 is TGTGCCAGCTCACCGGCGGGACAGGGAATCGAAAAACTGTTTTTT. This encodes CASSPAGQGIEKLFF.

The chain's CDR3 is CASSQDGSGNQPQHF. CDR3 bases: TGCGCCAGCAGCCAAGATGGCAGCGGAAATCAGCCCCAGCATTTT. The rearrangement joins TRBV4-3 to TRBJ1-5; D is unresolved. The V and J ends lost 0 bases and 4 bases respectively, with 10 bases between them. The germline V gene encodes CDR1 LGHNA and CDR2 YSLEER. The CDR3 runs to 15 residues.

The V gene is TRBV27, the J gene TRBJ1-5; perhaps TRBD1 as D (6 bases). The V end lost 6 bases, the J end lost 3 bases, and 15 bases lay between the germline ends. The CDR3 covers 15 residues. Germline loops: CDR1 MNHEY, CDR2 SMNVEV (reference sequence). The CDR3 DNA reads TGTGCCAGCAGACGGGTTCAGGGGAACAATCAGCCCCAGCATTTT. Its protein product is CASRRVQGNNQPQHF.

The CDR3 DNA follows: TGTGCCAGCAGCCTACAGGGTGGCGGTGGAAACACCATATATTTT. Its translation: CASSLQGGGGNTIYF. The chain carries TRBV7-6 and TRBJ1-3, with D perhaps matching TRBD1 (6 bases). The germline V gene encodes CDR1 SGHVS and CDR2 FNYEAQ. This CDR3 comprises 15 residues. V was clipped by 5 bases and J by 3 bases, with 14 bases between them.

The V and J genes are TRBV2 and TRBJ1-6, with a tentative D call TRBD1 (6 bases). This CDR3 contains 15 residues. Trimming removed 10 bases at V and 9 bases at J, with 22 bases between. The germline V gene has CDR1 SNHLY and CDR2 FYNNEI. The CDR3 reads CATSEAGAAGSPLHF. The DNA for the CDR3 is TGTGCCACGTCGGAAGCGGGGGCAGCGGGTTCACCCCTCCACTTT. The full variable domain, rest sourced from reference TRBV2 and TRBJ1-6, is EPEVTQTPSHQVTQMGQEVILRCVPISNHLYFYWYRQILGQKVEFLVSFYNNEISEKSEIFDDQFSVERPDGSNFTLKIRSTKLEDSAMYFCATSEAGAAGSPLHFGNGTRLTVT.

The CDR3 loop reads CASSSGTGVMGELFF. CDR3 DNA sequence: TGTGCCAGCAGTTCCGGGACAGGGGTAATGGGGGAGCTGTTTTTT. The gene calls are TRBV6-5 and TRBJ2-2; 10 bases agree with TRBD1. The V segment lost 4 bases and the J segment 8 bases; nucleotides outside the gene matches: 7. The germline CDR1 and CDR2 sequences are MNHEY and SVGAGI. The CDR3 sequence is 15 residues long.

This clone was found a few times. V gene TRBV4-2 combines with J gene TRBJ2-3; 12 positions match TRBD2. This CDR3 contains 16 residues. The J segment lost 4 bases and the V segment lost 0 bases, leaving 2 bases of the junction unmatched. From germline, CDR1 is LGHNA and CDR2 YNFKEQ. The CDR3 loop reads CASSQDLAGGPDTQYF. For the CDR3, the DNA is TGTGCCAGCAGCCAAGATCTAGCGGGGGGGCCAGATACGCAGTATTTT.